In this sample, the clone carrying this TCR beta chain turned up a few times. Its cognate antigen is unknown. The sample is drawn from a study of shared clonotypes between healthy human individuals. Study outcomes and limitations: Lower generation probabilities were found for non-shared clonotypes than for those shared by all four donors.

Genomic DNA from each subset was divided evenly over several immunoSEQ plates. Each sorted subset replicate got 200 ng genomic DNA, tens of thousands of genomes. Clones were sequenced by immunoSEQ multiplex PCR, and TCRdb holds only the in-frame ones, with some missing. Here the sample spans about 1 million clones, about 80% being singletons. Memory CD4+ cells were the fraction left after CD45RA+ naive selection. Deletions cut 0 bases from V and 4 bases from J, with 7 bases between. CDR1 and CDR2 (germline): SGHDT, YYEEEE. The length of the CDR3 is 14 residues. The sequenced sample consisted of memory CD4+ T cells sorted from blood. Specified subset: CD45RA-negative fraction. The V gene is TRBV5-6, the J gene TRBJ1-4; D gene unclear. The origin of this receptor is a young man in good health. As DNA, the CDR3 is TGTGCCAGCAGCTTGGTTGGTTTTAATGAAAAACTGTTTTTT. It yields the protein CASSLVGFNEKLFF.